This T cell receptor (beta chain) emerged from a study of T cell responses to AZD1222 COVID-19 vaccine. The wider study: Analysis merged second doses at about 4 or about 12 weeks. Study outcomes and limitations: Nearly half of the spike-specific TCRs reportedly recognize variant regions that carry no mutations. Regions 160-218 and 743-854 held dominance among vaccine-associated CD4 TCRs, which spanned spike.

With respect to this clone: Its antigen is still unknown.

The V end was cut by 0 bases, the J end by 2 bases, with 11 bases between. The germline CDR1 and CDR2 sequences are LGHNA and YSLEER. CDR3 length equals 15 residues. Profiling relied on immunoSEQ multiplex PCR, and the TCRdb table lists in-frame clones only, not all of them. The sample holds more than 150,000 clones, 70% to 90% seen once. The origin of this receptor is an adult in good health. The sequencing here drew on peripheral blood, taken on day 0 of AZD1222 vaccination. The chain links TRBV4-3 to TRBJ2-7, with D uncertain. The CDR3 DNA reads TGCGCCAGCAGCCAAGATTTCCCAGGAACCTACGAGCAGTACTTC. This gives the protein CASSQDFPGTYEQYF.